The sequence of this T cell receptor beta chain was determined in a study of blood T cell repertoires in COVID-19. Study background: Nucleic acid was either cDNA or gDNA, and it came from T cells, B-cell-depleted T cells, or PBMCs.

This clone showed up just a few times. Data came from immunoSEQ multiplex PCR; TCRdb stores just in-frame clones and leaves some out. Of more than 200,000 clones listed, approximately 81% were seen once; the top ten hold roughly a tenth. Sample: peripheral blood. The clonotype was recovered from a woman older than 75 with COVID-19, enrolled during active disease.

The CDR3 is CASSWNIAGVREQYF. As DNA, the CDR3 is TGCGCCAGCAGCTGGAACATAGCGGGGGTAAGGGAGCAGTACTTC. The chain recombines TRBV5-1 with TRBJ2-7; TRBD2 aligns across 9 bases. The ends lost 3 bases at V and 7 bases at J; junction bases unmatched: 11. Germline lookup yields CDR1 SGHRS and CDR2 YFSETQ. The CDR3 covers 15 residues.